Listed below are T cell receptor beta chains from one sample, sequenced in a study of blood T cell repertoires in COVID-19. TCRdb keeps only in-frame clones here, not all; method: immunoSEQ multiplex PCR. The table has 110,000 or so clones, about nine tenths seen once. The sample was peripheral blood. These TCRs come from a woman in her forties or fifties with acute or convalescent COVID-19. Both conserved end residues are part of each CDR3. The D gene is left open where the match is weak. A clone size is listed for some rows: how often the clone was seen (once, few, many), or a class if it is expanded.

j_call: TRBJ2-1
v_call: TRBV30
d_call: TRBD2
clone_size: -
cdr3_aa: CALWSQAGGSNEQFF
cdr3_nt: TGTGCCCTATGGAGCCAGGCGGGGGGATCCAATGAGCAGTTCTTC

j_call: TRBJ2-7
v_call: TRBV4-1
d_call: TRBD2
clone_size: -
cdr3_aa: CASSQVGLAGGGYEQYF
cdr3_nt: TGCGCCAGCAGCCAAGTGGGACTAGCGGGGGGAGGCTACGAGCAGTACTTC

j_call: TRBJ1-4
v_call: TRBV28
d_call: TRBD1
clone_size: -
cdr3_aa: CASSPHRGANEKLFF
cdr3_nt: TGTGCCAGCAGTCCCCACAGGGGGGCTAATGAAAAACTGTTTTTT

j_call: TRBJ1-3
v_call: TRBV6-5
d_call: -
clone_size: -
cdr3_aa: CASSSGVAMSGNTIYF
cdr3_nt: TGTGCCAGCAGTTCGGGAGTAGCCATGAGTGGAAACACCATATATTTT

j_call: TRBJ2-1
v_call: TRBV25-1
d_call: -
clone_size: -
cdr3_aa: CASSDVTIASDEQFF
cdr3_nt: TGTGCCAGCAGTGACGTTACAATAGCAAGCGATGAGCAGTTCTTC

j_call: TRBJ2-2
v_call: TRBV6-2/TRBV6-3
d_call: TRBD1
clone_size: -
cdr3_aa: CASSPTGSGELFF
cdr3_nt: TGTGCCAGCAGTCCGACAGGGTCCGGGGAGCTGTTTTTT

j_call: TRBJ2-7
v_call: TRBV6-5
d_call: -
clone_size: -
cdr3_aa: CASSPPGSYYEQYF
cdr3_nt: TGTGCCAGCAGTCCGCCGGGAAGTTACTACGAGCAGTACTTC

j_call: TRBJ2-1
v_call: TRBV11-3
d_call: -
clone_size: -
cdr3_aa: CASSLGPGINEQFF
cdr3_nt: TGTGCCAGCAGCTTAGGTCCAGGGATCAATGAGCAGTTCTTC

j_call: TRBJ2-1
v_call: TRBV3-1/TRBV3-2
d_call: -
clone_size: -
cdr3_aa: CASSQRIGGEGLDNEQFF
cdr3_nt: TGTGCCAGCAGCCAAAGAATAGGGGGGGAGGGCCTCGACAATGAGCAGTTCTTC

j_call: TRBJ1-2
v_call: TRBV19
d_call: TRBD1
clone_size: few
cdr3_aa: CASSTGTGYRHGYTF
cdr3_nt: TGTGCCAGTAGTACCGGGACAGGTTACAGGCACGGCTACACCTTC